The next 20 T cell receptor beta chains were all read from a single sample in a study of blood T cell repertoires in COVID-19. The protocol was immunoSEQ multiplex PCR, while the TCRdb copy is restricted to in-frame clones and leaves out a portion. The data hold more than 140,000 clones, with approximately 82% observed a single time. Material for sequencing was peripheral blood. All receptors come from a human donor in a cohort sampled during active COVID-19.

This clone has just a few counts. This chain links TRBV28 with TRBJ1-2, with D hard to call. This CDR3 region has 13 residues. Trimming stripped 2 bases from V and 8 bases from J, with 12 bases between. CDR1 is MDHEN and CDR2 is SYDVKM in the germline V gene. In DNA form, the CDR3 reads TGTGCCAGCAGTTTAATATACCGGAGGGGCTACACCTTC. Protein sequence: CASSLIYRRGYTF.

The V and J genes are TRBV5-4 and TRBJ2-1; 8 bases map to TRBD2. The CDR3 extends over 16 amino acids. The V gene end was trimmed by 1 base and the J gene end by 8 bases; junction bases not matched to a gene: 11. CDR1 SGHNT and CDR2 YYREEE come from the germline V gene (reference sequence). The CDR3 here is CASSLLTIAGRDEQFF. The CDR3 DNA is TGTGCCAGCAGCTTGTTGACAATAGCGGGGCGGGATGAGCAGTTCTTC.

The chain recombines TRBV5-1 with TRBJ1-2; 8 bases align to TRBD1. From germline, CDR1 is SGHRS and CDR2 YFSETQ. The CDR3 is made up of 14 amino acids. Trimming took 0 bases from V and 6 from J; bases not matched to a gene: 4. In DNA form, the CDR3 reads TGCGCCAGCAGCTTGGCCAGGGGGCTGGATGGCTACACCTTC. As protein: CASSLARGLDGYTF.

This chain links TRBV11-3 with TRBJ2-3; the D gene is possibly TRBD2 (5 bases). The germline V gene has CDR1 SGHNT and CDR2 YENEEA. Trimming stripped 5 bases from V and 1 base from J, with 10 bases between. This CDR3 is built from 14 residues. CDR3 in amino acids: CASSATRGTDTQYF. CDR3 nucleotides: TGTGCCAGCAGCGCCACGAGGGGCACAGATACGCAGTATTTT.

The rearrangement uses TRBV7-6 and TRBJ2-2; 7 bases align to TRBD1. The CDR3 consists of 14 residues. V gave up 7 bases and J gave up 7 bases; unmatched junction bases: 9. Germline V gene lookup returns CDR1 SGHVS and CDR2 FNYEAQ. The CDR3 coding sequence is TGTGCCAGCACCTCTTCAGGGGGTGGCGGGGAGCTGTTTTTT. It codes for CASTSSGGGGELFF. The full variable domain, rest sourced from reference TRBV7-6 and TRBJ2-2, is GAGVSQSPRYKVTKRGQDVALRCDPISGHVSLYWYRQALGQGPEFLTYFNYEAQQDKSGLPNDRFSAERPEGSISTLTIQRTEQRDSAMYRCASTSSGGGGELFFGEGSRLTVL.

This clone is a singleton in its sample. The J gene is TRBJ2-6, the V gene TRBV18, with D possibly being TRBD2 (6 bases). Trimming stripped 4 bases from V and 0 bases from J, with 13 bases between. This CDR3 has 17 amino acids. Germline V lookup: CDR1 KGHSH, CDR2 LQKENI. The CDR3 is CASSQQLGSSGANVLTF. CDR3 coding DNA: TGTGCCAGCTCACAGCAACTCGGGAGCTCTGGGGCCAACGTCCTGACTTTC. The entire variable domain, with the rest obtained from reference TRBV18 and TRBJ2-6, is as follows: NAGVMQNPRHLVRRRGQEARLRCSPMKGHSHVYWYRQLPEEGLKFMVYLQKENIIDESGMPKERFSAEFPKEGPSILRIQQVVRGDSAAYFCASSQQLGSSGANVLTFGAGSRLTVL.

The chain is built from TRBV11-1 and TRBJ2-1; 9 nucleotides align to TRBD2. V was pared by 1 base and J by 6 bases, with 4 bases of the junction left unmatched. The CDR3 extends over 15 amino acids. The germline V gene encodes CDR1 SGHAT and CDR2 FQDESV (reference sequence). The CDR3 spells CASSLVVTSGNEQFF. In nucleotides, the CDR3 is TGTGCCAGCAGCTTAGTGGTGACTAGCGGCAATGAGCAGTTCTTC.

V and J are TRBV15 and TRBJ2-5; a possible D gene is TRBD2 (7 bases). Germline values: CDR1 LNHNV, CDR2 YYDKDF (reference sequence). Trimming pared 0 bases from V and 5 bases from J, leaving 13 bases between. The CDR3 totals 15 residues. The DNA for the CDR3 is TGTGCCACCAGCAGAGAGAAAGGGGGGGATGAGACCCAGTACTTC. Its protein is CATSREKGGDETQYF. Full variable domain (rest looked up from reference TRBV15 and TRBJ2-5): DAMVIQNPRYQVTQFGKPVTLSCSQTLNHNVMYWYQQKSSQAPKLLFHYYDKDFNNEADTPDNFQSRRPNTSFCFLDIRSPGLGDTAMYLCATSREKGGDETQYFGPGTRLLVL.

The V and J genes are TRBV19 and TRBJ2-1; 11 positions match TRBD1. This CDR3 is 16 amino acids long. The ends lost 3 bases at V and 10 bases at J; junction bases unmatched: 11. The V gene's germline CDR1 is LNHDA and CDR2 SQIVND (reference sequence). Here the CDR3 reads CASSINRDRGSGEQFF. The CDR3 region has the DNA TGTGCCAGTAGTATTAACCGGGACAGGGGGTCCGGGGAGCAGTTCTTC.

J is TRBJ1-2 and V is TRBV30; no reliable D call. Trimming took off 0 bases at V and 14 bases at J, with 16 bases between the two ends. Germline V CDR1 and CDR2: GTSNPN, SVGIG (reference sequence). This CDR3 contains 12 residues. The CDR3 DNA sequence: TGTGCCTGGAGTGTTGGCAGCGGCCCGTTTACCTTC. It encodes CAWSVGSGPFTF.

The chain links TRBV28 to TRBJ1-5; D remains ambiguous. CDR1 MDHEN and CDR2 SYDVKM come from the germline V gene. CDR3 length equals 14 residues. V shed 6 bases and J shed 3 bases, with 12 bases lying between them. This CDR3 is CASRGSGVNQPQHF. The DNA for the CDR3 is TGTGCCAGCAGGGGGTCGGGAGTCAATCAGCCCCAGCATTTT.

The chain joins TRBV24-1 to TRBJ2-3, with 7 bases that match TRBD2. This CDR3 region has 15 residues. V lost 6 bases, J lost 5 bases, and 10 bases stayed unmatched. Germline CDR1 reads KGHDR; CDR2 reads SFDVKD. CDR3 nucleotide sequence: TGTGCCACCAGTCCTAGCGGCCAAGGAGAAGATACGCAGTATTTT. This sequence encodes CATSPSGQGEDTQYF.

This chain links TRBV4-2 with TRBJ2-5; 7 bases match TRBD2. The CDR3 extends over 18 amino acids. The J segment lost 5 bases and the V segment lost 1 base, leaving 16 bases of the junction unmatched. Germline V lookup: CDR1 LGHNA, CDR2 YNFKEQ. The CDR3 DNA is TGTGCCAGCAGCCAAGGATCGGTCTTGGCGGGAGTAGGGGAGACCCAGTACTTC. Protein product: CASSQGSVLAGVGETQYF.

The chain recombines TRBV6-2 or TRBV6-3 with TRBJ2-1; 10 bases align to TRBD2. This CDR3 spans 18 amino acids. After removal of 2 bases from V and 7 bases from J, the junction contained 14 bases not matched to a gene. Germline loops: CDR1 MNHEY, CDR2 SVGEGT. CDR3 bases: TGTGCCAGCAGTTACATCTTGGAAACTAGCGGGGATACTAATGAGCAGTTCTTC. Encoded protein: CASSYILETSGDTNEQFF.

This rearrangement joins TRBV18 to TRBJ1-1; 8 nucleotides line up with TRBD1. In germline, CDR1 is KGHSH, CDR2 LQKENI. V gave up 3 bases and J gave up 3 bases; unmatched junction bases: 15. The CDR3 runs to 18 residues. The CDR3 region is CASSPRLKAGGADTEAFF. The CDR3 region has the DNA TGTGCCAGCTCACCCAGGTTGAAGGCAGGGGGCGCGGACACTGAAGCTTTCTTT.

V gene TRBV5-1 combines with J gene TRBJ2-7; 9 nucleotides match TRBD2. The V and J ends lost 2 bases and 3 bases, in that order; junction bases with no gene match: 6. CDR1 is SGHRS and CDR2 is YFSETQ in the germline V gene. The CDR3 is 15 amino acids. The CDR3 sequence is CASSFGVAGVYEQYF. The CDR3 DNA reads TGCGCCAGCAGCTTCGGAGTAGCGGGAGTCTACGAGCAGTACTTC.

A single count supports this clone. This chain links TRBV10-3 with TRBJ1-1; tentatively, D is TRBD1 (5 bases). V dropped 3 bases and J dropped 5 bases, with 13 bases sitting between them. Germline CDR1 reads ENHRY; CDR2 reads SYGVKD. The CDR3 extends over 14 amino acids. The CDR3 region has the DNA TGTGCCATCAGTGACGGTTGGGGGGGTACTGAAGCTTTCTTT. Translation gives CAISDGWGGTEAFF.

The V and J genes are TRBV3-1 (or the pseudogene TRBV3-2) and TRBJ2-3; 7 bases fit TRBD2. V gave up 1 base and J gave up 6 bases; unmatched junction bases: 7. This CDR3 is built from 15 residues. Germline-derived CDR1 and CDR2 are LGHDT and YNNKEL (reference sequence). The CDR3 DNA sequence: TGTGCCAGCAGCCAAGTGGAGGGAGGGTCCGATACGCAGTATTTT. Amino acids: CASSQVEGGSDTQYF.

The gene calls are TRBV5-1 and TRBJ2-7; TRBD1 aligns across 8 bases. V was pared by 5 bases and J by 3 bases, with 7 bases of the junction left unmatched. CDR1 SGHRS and CDR2 YFSETQ come from the germline V gene. The CDR3 consists of 14 residues. CDR3 loop: CASRPGTGLYEQYF. The CDR3 nucleotides read TGCGCCAGCAGGCCCGGGACAGGACTCTACGAGCAGTACTTC.

Only one count was recorded for this clone. The chain carries TRBV19 and TRBJ2-7; a weak D match, TRBD1 (5 bases). Germline values: CDR1 LNHDA, CDR2 SQIVND (reference sequence). V lost 2 bases to trimming and J lost 2 bases, with 10 bases between them. The CDR3 totals 14 residues. As DNA, the CDR3 is TGTGCCAGTAGTATACAGGGAAACCCCTACGAGCAGTACTTC. Translating it yields CASSIQGNPYEQYF. Full variable domain (remainder filled in from reference TRBV19 and TRBJ2-7): DGGITQSPKYLFRKEGQNVTLSCEQNLNHDAMYWYRQDPGQGLRLIYYSQIVNDFQKGDIAEGYSVSREKKESFPLTVTSAQKNPTAFYLCASSIQGNPYEQYFGPGTRLTVT.